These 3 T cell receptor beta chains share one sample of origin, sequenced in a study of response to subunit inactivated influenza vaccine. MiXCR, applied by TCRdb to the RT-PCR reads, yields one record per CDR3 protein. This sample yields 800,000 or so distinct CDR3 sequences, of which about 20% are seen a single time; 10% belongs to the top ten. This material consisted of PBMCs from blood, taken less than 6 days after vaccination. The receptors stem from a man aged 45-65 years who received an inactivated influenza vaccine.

The CDR3 protein is CSASPSAGDLDTQYF. The CDR3 region has the DNA TGCAGTGCTAGCCCTTCAGCGGGAGATTTAGATACGCAGTATTTT. This chain connects TRBV20-1 to TRBJ2-3; 8 nucleotides line up with TRBD2. Germline lookup yields CDR1 DFQATT and CDR2 SNEGSKA (reference sequence). V lost 3 bases to trimming and J lost 5 bases; unmatched junction nucleotides: 10. This CDR3 is built from 15 residues.

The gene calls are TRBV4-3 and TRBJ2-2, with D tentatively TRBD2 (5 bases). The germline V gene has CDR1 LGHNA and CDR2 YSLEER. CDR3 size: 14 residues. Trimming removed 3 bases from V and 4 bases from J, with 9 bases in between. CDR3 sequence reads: CASSHGEFTGELFF. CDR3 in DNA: TGCGCCAGCAGCCACGGGGAGTTCACCGGGGAGCTGTTTTTT.

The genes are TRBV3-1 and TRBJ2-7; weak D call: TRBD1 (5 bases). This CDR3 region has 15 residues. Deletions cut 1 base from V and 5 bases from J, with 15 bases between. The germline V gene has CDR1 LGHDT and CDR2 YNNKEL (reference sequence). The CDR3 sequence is CASSQGGPRLNEQYF. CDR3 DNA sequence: TGTGCCAGCAGCCAAGGGGGCCCTAGGCTCAACGAGCAGTACTTC.